This TCR beta chain was sequenced for a study of spatial heterogeneity in lung cancer. Study background: From matched bulk RNA-seq came a T cell module score, which showed a strong correlation with TCR transcript counts in tumor regions.

Study-level points and caveats: Expanded alpha and beta TCR counts within tumors tracked tumor mutation counts.

Every TCR cDNA molecule bore its own unique molecular identifier. TCRdb independently ran MiXCR on the 5' RACE reads; one entry per CDR3 protein. The data show 25,000 to 30,000 distinct CDR3 sequences, more than 5.5% seen once. To note about this clonotype: Its antigen remains unidentified.

The time point is: sample taken at primary tumor resection. Sequencing was performed on whole RNA extracted from tumor and nontumor lung tissue, or from frozen PBMC, and the material was left unsorted. The receptor's source is a male donor with early-stage non-small cell lung cancer. Sequenced here: lung tumor tissue, sampled at surgery.

CDR3 amino acids: CASREQGMNTEAFF. CDR3 DNA: TGCGCCAGCAGGGAACAGGGGATGAACACTGAAGCTTTCTTT. The chain joins TRBV4-1 to TRBJ1-1; 7 bases agree with TRBD1. The CDR3 runs 14 residues. Looked up from germline, CDR1 is MGHRA and CDR2 is YSYEKL. With V trimmed by 6 bases and J by 0 bases, 4 bases remained unmatched.